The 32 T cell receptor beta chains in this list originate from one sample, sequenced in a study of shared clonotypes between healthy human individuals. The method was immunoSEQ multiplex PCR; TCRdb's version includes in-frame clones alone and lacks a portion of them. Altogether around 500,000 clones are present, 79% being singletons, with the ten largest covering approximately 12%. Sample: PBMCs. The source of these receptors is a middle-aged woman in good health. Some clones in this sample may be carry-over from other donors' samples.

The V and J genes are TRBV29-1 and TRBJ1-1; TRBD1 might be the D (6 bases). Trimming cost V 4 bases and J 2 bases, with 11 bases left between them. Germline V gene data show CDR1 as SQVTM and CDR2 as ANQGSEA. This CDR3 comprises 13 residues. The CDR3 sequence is CSVGPGANTEAFF. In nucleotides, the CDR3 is TGCAGCGTTGGTCCGGGGGCAAACACTGAAGCTTTCTTT.

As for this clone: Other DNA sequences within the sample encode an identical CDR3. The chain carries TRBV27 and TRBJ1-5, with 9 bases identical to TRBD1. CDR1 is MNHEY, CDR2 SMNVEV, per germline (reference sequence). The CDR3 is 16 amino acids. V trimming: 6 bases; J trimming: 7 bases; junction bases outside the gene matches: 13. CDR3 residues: CASSRLVGQGWQPQHF. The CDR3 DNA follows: TGTGCCAGCAGCCGCCTTGTTGGACAGGGGTGGCAGCCCCAGCATTTT.

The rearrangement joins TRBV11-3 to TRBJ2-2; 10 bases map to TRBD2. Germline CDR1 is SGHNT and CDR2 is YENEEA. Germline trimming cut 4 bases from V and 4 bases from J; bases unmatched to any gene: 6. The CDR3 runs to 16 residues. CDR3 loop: CASSSPSGSSTGELFF. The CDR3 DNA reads TGTGCCAGCAGCTCCCCTAGCGGGAGTAGCACCGGGGAGCTGTTTTTT.

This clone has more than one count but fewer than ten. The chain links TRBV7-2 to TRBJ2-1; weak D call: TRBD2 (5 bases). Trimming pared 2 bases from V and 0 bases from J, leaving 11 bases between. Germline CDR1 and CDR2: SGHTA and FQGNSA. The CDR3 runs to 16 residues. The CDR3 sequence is CASSLLAGSSYNEQFF. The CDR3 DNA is TGTGCCAGCAGCTTACTGGCGGGTAGCTCCTACAATGAGCAGTTCTTC.

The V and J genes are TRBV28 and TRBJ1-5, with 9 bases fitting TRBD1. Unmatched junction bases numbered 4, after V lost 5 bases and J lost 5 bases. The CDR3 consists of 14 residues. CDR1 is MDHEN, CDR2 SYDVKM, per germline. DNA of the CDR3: TGTGCCAGCAGTGTGACAGGGGGTTATCAGCCCCAGCATTTT. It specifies CASSVTGGYQPQHF.

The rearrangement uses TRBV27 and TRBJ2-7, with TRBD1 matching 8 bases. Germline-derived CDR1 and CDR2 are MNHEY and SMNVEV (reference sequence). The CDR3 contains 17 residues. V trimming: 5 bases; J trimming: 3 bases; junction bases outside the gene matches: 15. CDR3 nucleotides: TGTGCCAGCAGTCCGCTTTCCCGGGACAGGAGGGACTACGAGCAGTACTTC. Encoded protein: CASSPLSRDRRDYEQYF.

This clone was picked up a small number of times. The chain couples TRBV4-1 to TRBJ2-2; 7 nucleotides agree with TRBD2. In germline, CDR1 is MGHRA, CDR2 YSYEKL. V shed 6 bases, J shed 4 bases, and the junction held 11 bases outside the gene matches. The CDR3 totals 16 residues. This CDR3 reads CASSRGEGTVTGELFF. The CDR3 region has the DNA TGCGCCAGCAGTAGAGGGGAGGGGACGGTCACCGGGGAGCTGTTTTTT.

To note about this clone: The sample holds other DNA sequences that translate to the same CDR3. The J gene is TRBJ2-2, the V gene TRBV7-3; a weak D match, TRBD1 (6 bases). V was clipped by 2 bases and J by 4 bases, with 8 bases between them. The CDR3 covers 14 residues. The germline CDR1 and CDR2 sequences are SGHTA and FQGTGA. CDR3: CASSLQGSTGELFF. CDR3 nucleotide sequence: TGTGCCAGCAGCTTACAGGGGTCCACCGGGGAGCTGTTTTTT. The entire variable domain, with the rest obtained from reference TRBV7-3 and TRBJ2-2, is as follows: GAGVSQTPSNKVTEKGKYVELRCDPISGHTALYWYRQSLGQGPEFLIYFQGTGAADDSGLPNDRFFAVRPEGSVSTLKIQRTERGDSAVYLCASSLQGSTGELFFGEGSRLTVL.

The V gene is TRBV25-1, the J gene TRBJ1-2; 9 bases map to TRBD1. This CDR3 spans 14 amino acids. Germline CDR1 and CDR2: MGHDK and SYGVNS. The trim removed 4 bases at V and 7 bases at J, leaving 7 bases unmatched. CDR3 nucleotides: TGTGCCAGCAGTGCCACAGGGGGCGTCTCTGGCTACACCTTC. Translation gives CASSATGGVSGYTF.

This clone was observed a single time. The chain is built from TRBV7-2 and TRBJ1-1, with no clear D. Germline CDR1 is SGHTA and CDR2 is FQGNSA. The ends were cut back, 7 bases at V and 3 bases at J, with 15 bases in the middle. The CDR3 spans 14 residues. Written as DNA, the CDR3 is TGTGCCAGCACCCTGGGAGGTGGGGACACTGAAGCTTTCTTT. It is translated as CASTLGGGDTEAFF.

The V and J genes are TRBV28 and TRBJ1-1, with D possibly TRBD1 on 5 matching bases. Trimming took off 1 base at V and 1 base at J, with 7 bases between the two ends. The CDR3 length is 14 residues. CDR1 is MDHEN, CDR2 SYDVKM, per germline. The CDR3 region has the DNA TGTGCCAGCAGTTTATTACAGGAGAACACTGAAGCTTTCTTT. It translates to CASSLLQENTEAFF. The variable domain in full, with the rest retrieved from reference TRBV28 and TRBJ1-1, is DVKVTQSSRYLVKRTGEKVFLECVQDMDHENMFWYRQDPGLGLRLIYFSYDVKMKEKGDIPEGYSVSREKKERFSLILESASTNQTSMYLCASSLLQENTEAFFGQGTRLTVV.

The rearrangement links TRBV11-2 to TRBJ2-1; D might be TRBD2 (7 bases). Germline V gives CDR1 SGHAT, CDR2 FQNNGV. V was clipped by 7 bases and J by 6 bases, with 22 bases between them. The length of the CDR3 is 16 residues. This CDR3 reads CASTKEGGVLINEQFF. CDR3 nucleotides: TGTGCCAGCACCAAAGAGGGGGGGGTCTTGATCAATGAGCAGTTCTTC.

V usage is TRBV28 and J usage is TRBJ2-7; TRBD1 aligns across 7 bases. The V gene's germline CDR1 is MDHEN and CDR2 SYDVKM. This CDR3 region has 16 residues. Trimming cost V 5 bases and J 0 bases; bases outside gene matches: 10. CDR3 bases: TGTGCCAGCAGTCCGCTCTGGGACAGCCACTCCTACGAGCAGTACTTC. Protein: CASSPLWDSHSYEQYF.

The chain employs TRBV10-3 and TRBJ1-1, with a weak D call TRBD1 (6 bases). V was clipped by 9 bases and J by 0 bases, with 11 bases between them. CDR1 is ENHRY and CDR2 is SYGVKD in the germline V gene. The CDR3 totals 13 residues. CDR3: CAINRDVNTEAFF. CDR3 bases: TGTGCCATTAACAGGGATGTGAACACTGAAGCTTTCTTT.

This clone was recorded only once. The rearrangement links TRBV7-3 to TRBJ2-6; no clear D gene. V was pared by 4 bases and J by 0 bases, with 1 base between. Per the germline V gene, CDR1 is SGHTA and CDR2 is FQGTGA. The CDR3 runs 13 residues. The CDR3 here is CASSYSGANVLTF. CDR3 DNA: TGTGCCAGCAGCTACTCTGGGGCCAACGTCCTGACTTTC.

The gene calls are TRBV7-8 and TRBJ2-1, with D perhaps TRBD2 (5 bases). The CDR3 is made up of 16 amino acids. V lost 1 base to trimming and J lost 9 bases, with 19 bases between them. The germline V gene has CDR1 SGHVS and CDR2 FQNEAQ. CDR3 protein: CASSLEARMGRGEQFF. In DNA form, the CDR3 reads TGTGCCAGCAGCTTAGAAGCCAGAATGGGGAGAGGTGAGCAGTTCTTC.

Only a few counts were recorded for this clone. The CDR3: CASSSQGGIETQYF. The CDR3 DNA sequence: TGTGCCAGCAGCTCCCAAGGCGGGATCGAGACCCAGTACTTC. This chain links TRBV7-3 with TRBJ2-5; D may be TRBD2 (6 bases). CDR3 length: 14 amino acids. Trimming stripped 4 bases from V and 5 bases from J, with 14 bases between. CDR1 is SGHTA and CDR2 is FQGTGA in the germline V gene.

The CDR3: CASSLESNTGELFF. In DNA, the CDR3 is TGCGCCAGCAGCTTGGAGTCTAACACCGGGGAGCTGTTTTTT. This chain uses TRBV5-1 with TRBJ2-2, with unresolved D. V was cut by 0 bases and J by 2 bases, with 5 bases left in between. The CDR3 has 14 amino acids. Germline CDR1 and CDR2: SGHRS and YFSETQ. Full variable domain (remainder filled in from reference TRBV5-1 and TRBJ2-2): KAGVTQTPRYLIKTRGQQVTLSCSPISGHRSVSWYQQTPGQGLQFLFEYFSETQRNKGNFPGRFSGRQFSNSRSEMNVSTLELGDSALYLCASSLESNTGELFFGEGSRLTVL.

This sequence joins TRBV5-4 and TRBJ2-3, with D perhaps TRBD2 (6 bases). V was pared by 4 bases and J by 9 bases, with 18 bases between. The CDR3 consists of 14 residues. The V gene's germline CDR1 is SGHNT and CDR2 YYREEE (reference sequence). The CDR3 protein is CASSPTRRAGTQYF. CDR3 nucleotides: TGTGCCAGCAGCCCTACCCGTCGGGCGGGAACGCAGTATTTT. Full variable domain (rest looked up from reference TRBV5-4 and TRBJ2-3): ETGVTQSPTHLIKTRGQQVTLRCSSQSGHNTVSWYQQALGQGPQFIFQYYREEENGRGNFPPRFSGLQFPNYSSELNVNALELDDSALYLCASSPTRRAGTQYFGPGTRLTVL.

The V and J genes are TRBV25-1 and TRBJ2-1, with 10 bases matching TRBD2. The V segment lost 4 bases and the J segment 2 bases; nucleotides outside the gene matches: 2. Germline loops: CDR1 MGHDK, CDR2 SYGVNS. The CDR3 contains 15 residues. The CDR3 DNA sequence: TGTGCCAGCAGTGCTAGCGGGGGTACCTACAATGAGCAGTTCTTC. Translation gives CASSASGGTYNEQFF.

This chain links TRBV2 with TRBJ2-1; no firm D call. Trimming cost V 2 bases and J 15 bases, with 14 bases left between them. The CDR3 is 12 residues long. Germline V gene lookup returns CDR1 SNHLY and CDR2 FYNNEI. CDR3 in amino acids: CASSEQALVGFF. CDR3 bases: TGTGCCAGCAGTGAACAGGCCCTCGTGGGGTTCTTC.

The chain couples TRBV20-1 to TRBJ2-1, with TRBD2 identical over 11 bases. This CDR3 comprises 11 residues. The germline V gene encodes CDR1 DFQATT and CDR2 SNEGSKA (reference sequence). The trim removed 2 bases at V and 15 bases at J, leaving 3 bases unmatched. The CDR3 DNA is TGCAGTGCTAGATCTAGCGGGAGGCCGTTCTTC. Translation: CSARSSGRPFF.

CDR3 in amino acids: CASITGGTEAFF. The CDR3 nucleotides are TGTGCCAGCATCACAGGGGGGACTGAAGCTTTCTTT. The chain joins TRBV28 to TRBJ1-1; 8 bases are shared with TRBD1. V shed 7 bases and J 5 bases; nucleotides not matched to a gene: 3. Germline CDR1 and CDR2: MDHEN and SYDVKM. The CDR3 consists of 12 residues.

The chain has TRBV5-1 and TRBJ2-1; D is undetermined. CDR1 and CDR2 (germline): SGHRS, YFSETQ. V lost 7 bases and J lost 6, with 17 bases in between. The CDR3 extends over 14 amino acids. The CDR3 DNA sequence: TGCGCCAGCGGCCCCATTCCAGCGATCAATGAGCAGTTCTTC. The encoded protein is CASGPIPAINEQFF.

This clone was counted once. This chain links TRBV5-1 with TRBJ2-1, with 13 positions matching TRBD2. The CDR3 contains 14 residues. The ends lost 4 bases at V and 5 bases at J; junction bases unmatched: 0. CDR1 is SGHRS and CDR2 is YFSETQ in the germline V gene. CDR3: CASSGTSGNNEQFF. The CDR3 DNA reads TGCGCCAGCAGCGGGACTAGCGGGAACAATGAGCAGTTCTTC.

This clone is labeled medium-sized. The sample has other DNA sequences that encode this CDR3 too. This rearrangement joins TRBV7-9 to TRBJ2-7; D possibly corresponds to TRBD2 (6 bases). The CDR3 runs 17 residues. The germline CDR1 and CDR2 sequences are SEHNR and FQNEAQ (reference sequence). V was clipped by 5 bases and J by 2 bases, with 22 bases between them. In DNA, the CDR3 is TGTGCCAGCAGCCCCCCATGGCGGGATGGGCCGACCTACGAGCAGTACTTC. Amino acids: CASSPPWRDGPTYEQYF.

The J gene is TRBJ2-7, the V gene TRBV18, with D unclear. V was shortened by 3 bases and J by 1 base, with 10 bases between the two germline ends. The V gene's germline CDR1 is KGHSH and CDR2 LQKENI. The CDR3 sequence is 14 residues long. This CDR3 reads CASSPPVGSYEQYF. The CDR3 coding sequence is TGTGCCAGCTCACCCCCGGTGGGGTCCTACGAGCAGTACTTC.

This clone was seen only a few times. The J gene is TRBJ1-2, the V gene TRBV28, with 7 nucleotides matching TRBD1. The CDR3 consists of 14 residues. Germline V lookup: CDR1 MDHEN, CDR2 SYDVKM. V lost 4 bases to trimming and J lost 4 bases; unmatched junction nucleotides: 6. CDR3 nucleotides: TGTGCCAGCAGTTCAACAGGGGACTCCTATGGCTACACCTTC. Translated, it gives CASSSTGDSYGYTF.

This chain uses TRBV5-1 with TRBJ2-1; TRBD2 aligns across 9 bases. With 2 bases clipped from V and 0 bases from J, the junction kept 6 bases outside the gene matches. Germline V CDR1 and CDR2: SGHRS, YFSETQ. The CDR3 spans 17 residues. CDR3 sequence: CASSLLAGASSYNEQFF. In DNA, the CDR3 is TGCGCCAGCAGCTTACTAGCGGGCGCGAGCTCCTACAATGAGCAGTTCTTC. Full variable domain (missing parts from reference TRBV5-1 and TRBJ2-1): KAGVTQTPRYLIKTRGQQVTLSCSPISGHRSVSWYQQTPGQGLQFLFEYFSETQRNKGNFPGRFSGRQFSNSRSEMNVSTLELGDSALYLCASSLLAGASSYNEQFFGPGTRLTVL.

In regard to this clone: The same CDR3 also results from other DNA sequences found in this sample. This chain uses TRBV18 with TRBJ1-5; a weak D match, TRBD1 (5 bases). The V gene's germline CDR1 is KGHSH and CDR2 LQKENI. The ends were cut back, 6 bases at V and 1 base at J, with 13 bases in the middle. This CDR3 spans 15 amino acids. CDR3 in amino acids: CASSPGGDSNQPQHF. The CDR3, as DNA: TGTGCCAGCTCCCCTGGGGGAGACAGCAATCAGCCCCAGCATTTT. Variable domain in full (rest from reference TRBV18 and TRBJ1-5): NAGVMQNPRHLVRRRGQEARLRCSPMKGHSHVYWYRQLPEEGLKFMVYLQKENIIDESGMPKERFSAEFPKEGPSILRIQQVVRGDSAAYFCASSPGGDSNQPQHFGDGTRLSIL.

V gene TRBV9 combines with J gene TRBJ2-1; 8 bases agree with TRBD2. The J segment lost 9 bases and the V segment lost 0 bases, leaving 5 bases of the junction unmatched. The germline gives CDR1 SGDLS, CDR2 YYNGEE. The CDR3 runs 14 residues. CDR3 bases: TGTGCCAGCAGCGTAGGGCGGGAGGCTAGTGAGCAGTTCTTC. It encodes CASSVGREASEQFF.

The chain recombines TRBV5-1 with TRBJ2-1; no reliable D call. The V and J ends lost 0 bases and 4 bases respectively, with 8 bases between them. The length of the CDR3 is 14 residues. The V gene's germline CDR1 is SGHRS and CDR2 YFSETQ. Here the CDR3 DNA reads TGCGCCAGCAGCTTGGCCTTGGGGTACAATGAGCAGTTCTTC. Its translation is CASSLALGYNEQFF. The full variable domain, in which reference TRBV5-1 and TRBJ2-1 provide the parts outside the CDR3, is KAGVTQTPRYLIKTRGQQVTLSCSPISGHRSVSWYQQTPGQGLQFLFEYFSETQRNKGNFPGRFSGRQFSNSRSEMNVSTLELGDSALYLCASSLALGYNEQFFGPGTRLTVL.